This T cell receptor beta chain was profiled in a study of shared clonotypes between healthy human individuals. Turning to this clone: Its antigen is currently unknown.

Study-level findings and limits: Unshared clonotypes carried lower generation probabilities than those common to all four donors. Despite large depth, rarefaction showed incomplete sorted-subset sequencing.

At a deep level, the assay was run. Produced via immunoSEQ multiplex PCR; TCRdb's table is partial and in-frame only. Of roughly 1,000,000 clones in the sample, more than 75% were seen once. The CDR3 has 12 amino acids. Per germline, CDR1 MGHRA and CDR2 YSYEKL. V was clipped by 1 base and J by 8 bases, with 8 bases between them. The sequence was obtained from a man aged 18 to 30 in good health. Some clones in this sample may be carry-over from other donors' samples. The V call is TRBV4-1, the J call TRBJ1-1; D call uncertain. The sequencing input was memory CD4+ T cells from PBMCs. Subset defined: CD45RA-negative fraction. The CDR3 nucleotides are TGCGCCAGCAGCCAAGTGGCGGGGGAAGCTTTCTTT. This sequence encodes CASSQVAGEAFF.